Each of the 24 T cell receptor beta chains below was sequenced from the same sample in a study of beta chain features in type 1 diabetes (dated by TCRdb to the late 2010s). Receptors were amplified or captured by the immunoSEQ multiplex PCR assay. All of the isolated RNA was reverse transcribed with the High Capacity cDNA Reverse Transcription Kit, so expressed TCRB transcripts were sequenced. TCRdb took over this immuneACCESS table, retaining in-frame rearrangements with V and J assigned. Such tables are incomplete; in checked studies, under half of the missing clones stem from an unresolved V gene, and the remainder is unexplained. The sample contains 150,000 to 190,000 clones, 7.5% to 10% of them found a single time. In total, the top ten clones hold approximately 0.65% of the sample. Specimen: central memory CD4+ T cells from blood. These receptor sequences come from a man aged 18 to 29 in good health.

The chain is built from TRBV28 and TRBJ1-2; the D is unclear. Germline CDR1 and CDR2: MDHEN and SYDVKM. The CDR3 runs 14 residues. V dropped 8 bases and J dropped 0 bases, with 13 bases sitting between them. CDR3 in amino acids: CASAVHDSNYGYTF. For the CDR3, the DNA is TGTGCCAGCGCAGTTCACGACTCTAACTATGGCTACACCTTC.

This clone was picked up many times. The V call is TRBV30, the J call TRBJ2-7; D may be TRBD1 (6 bases). V lost 2 bases and J 7 bases, leaving 15 bases between the germline ends. The CDR3 extends over 13 amino acids. Per the germline V gene, CDR1 is GTSNPN and CDR2 is SVGIG (reference sequence). The CDR3 bases are TGTGCCTGGAGTTTGGCAGGGGCGACTGAGCAGTACTTC. Protein sequence: CAWSLAGATEQYF.

This clone was found a few times. This chain uses TRBV18 with TRBJ1-1, with 7 bases that match TRBD1. Germline loops: CDR1 KGHSH, CDR2 LQKENI. The CDR3 length is 13 residues. Unmatched junction bases numbered 2, after V lost 2 bases and J lost 5 bases. The CDR3 nucleotides read TGTGCCAGCTCACCAGACAGGGTGACTGAAGCTTTCTTT. Protein product: CASSPDRVTEAFF.

The chain has TRBV9 and TRBJ2-3, with 9 positions matching TRBD2. This CDR3 region has 16 residues. Per the germline V gene, CDR1 is SGDLS and CDR2 is YYNGEE. Trimming cost V 0 bases and J 3 bases; bases outside gene matches: 5. Here the CDR3 DNA reads TGTGCCAGCAGCGTAGGGGCTAGCGGGGTAACAGATACGCAGTATTTT. Protein: CASSVGASGVTDTQYF.

This clone was recorded a few times. The chain links TRBV30 to TRBJ1-5, with a tentative D call TRBD1 (5 bases). The CDR3 is 13 residues long. V gave up 3 bases and J gave up 1 base, with 7 bases separating them. The V gene's germline CDR1 is GTSNPN and CDR2 SVGIG (reference sequence). This CDR3 is CAWRGGSNQPQHF. The CDR3, as DNA: TGTGCCTGGAGGGGGGGGAGCAATCAGCCCCAGCATTTT.

The chain carries TRBV28 and TRBJ1-2, with unresolved D. Germline CDR1 is MDHEN and CDR2 is SYDVKM. V was shortened by 2 bases and J by 5 bases, with 6 bases between the two germline ends. The CDR3 loop spans 12 amino acids. CDR3 residues: CASSLQIYGYTF. DNA of the CDR3: TGTGCCAGCAGTTTACAGATTTATGGCTACACCTTC.

The chain has TRBV14 and TRBJ2-3, with 7 positions matching TRBD2. From germline, CDR1 is SGHDN and CDR2 FVKESK. V shed 7 bases and J 1 base; nucleotides not matched to a gene: 2. The CDR3 totals 13 residues. CDR3 sequence reads: CASTRGGTDTQYF. DNA of the CDR3: TGTGCCAGCACTCGGGGGGGCACAGATACGCAGTATTTT.

This clone showed up just a few times. The chain has TRBV14 and TRBJ1-2; D remains ambiguous. The CDR3 length is 14 residues. CDR1 SGHDN and CDR2 FVKESK come from the germline V gene. V was trimmed by 1 base and J by 8 bases, leaving 14 bases between them. CDR3 residues: CASSQGRTSRGYTF. CDR3 nucleotide sequence: TGTGCCAGCAGCCAAGGAAGAACCAGCAGGGGCTACACCTTC.

This chain uses TRBV7-2 with TRBJ2-5, with no clear D. Germline values: CDR1 SGHTA, CDR2 FQGNSA. The CDR3 extends over 14 amino acids. V was cut by 2 bases and J by 5 bases, with 12 bases left in between. In DNA form, the CDR3 reads TGTGCCAGCAGCTTATACAAAACCGTGGAGACCCAGTACTTC. It codes for CASSLYKTVETQYF. Full variable domain (outside the CDR3, taken from reference TRBV7-2 and TRBJ2-5): GAGVSQSPSNKVTEKGKDVELRCDPISGHTALYWYRQSLGQGLEFLIYFQGNSAPDKSGLPSDRFSAERTGGSVSTLTIQRTQQEDSAVYLCASSLYKTVETQYFGPGTRLLVL.

This clone came up many times. The chain combines TRBV6-6 with TRBJ2-5; 7 nucleotides line up with TRBD1. After removal of 7 bases from V and 5 bases from J, the junction contained 4 bases not matched to a gene. Germline V gene data show CDR1 as MNHNY and CDR2 as SVGAGI (reference sequence). The length of the CDR3 is 12 residues. CDR3 in DNA: TGTGCCAGCAAACAGGGGCGCGAGACCCAGTACTTC. This gives the protein CASKQGRETQYF.

This clone turned up a few times. This chain joins TRBV5-1 and TRBJ2-5, with 7 nucleotides matching TRBD1. In germline, CDR1 is SGHRS, CDR2 YFSETQ. J gave up 2 bases and V 0 bases, and 4 bases lay outside the gene matches. The CDR3 length is 15 residues. CDR3 protein: CASSLGTRGQETQYF. CDR3 coding DNA: TGCGCCAGCAGCTTGGGGACCAGGGGGCAAGAGACCCAGTACTTC.

The chain combines TRBV29-1 with TRBJ2-7; possibly TRBD1 for D (6 bases). This CDR3 comprises 16 residues. CDR1 and CDR2 from the germline V gene are SQVTM and ANQGSEA. Trimming took off 2 bases at V and 2 bases at J, with 19 bases between the two ends. The CDR3 spells CSVEIRSRRGAYEQYF. In DNA, the CDR3 is TGCAGCGTTGAAATTCGTAGCCGCAGGGGTGCCTACGAGCAGTACTTC.

V is TRBV5-6 and J is TRBJ2-3; 7 bases agree with TRBD2. The length of the CDR3 is 15 residues. The germline CDR1 and CDR2 sequences are SGHDT and YYEEEE. V shed 0 bases and J 4 bases; nucleotides not matched to a gene: 5. The CDR3 DNA reads TGTGCCAGCAGCTTGGCTAGGGAGGGGTCAGATACGCAGTATTTT. Amino acids: CASSLAREGSDTQYF.

The V call is TRBV19, the J call TRBJ1-2; unclear D gene. V was cut by 3 bases and J by 3 bases, with 8 bases left in between. This CDR3 contains 13 residues. Germline CDR1 and CDR2: LNHDA and SQIVND (reference sequence). CDR3 residues: CASSIRRDYGYTF. The DNA of the CDR3 is TGTGCCAGTAGTATCAGGCGGGACTATGGCTACACCTTC. The entire variable domain, with the rest obtained from reference TRBV19 and TRBJ1-2, is as follows: DGGITQSPKYLFRKEGQNVTLSCEQNLNHDAMYWYRQDPGQGLRLIYYSQIVNDFQKGDIAEGYSVSREKKESFPLTVTSAQKNPTAFYLCASSIRRDYGYTFGSGTRLTVV.

V usage is TRBV19 and J usage is TRBJ2-5; weak D call: TRBD2 (6 bases). The CDR3 is 15 amino acids. V lost 5 bases and J 5 bases, leaving 18 bases between the germline ends. Germline V CDR1 and CDR2: LNHDA, SQIVND (reference sequence). CDR3 region: CASSLGGADGETQYF. As DNA, the CDR3 is TGTGCCAGTAGTCTCGGAGGGGCAGATGGGGAGACCCAGTACTTC.

The rearrangement links TRBV5-1 to TRBJ1-1, with 7 bases matching TRBD1. J was trimmed by 4 bases and V by 4 bases; bases with no gene match: 4. The CDR3 totals 13 residues. The V gene's germline CDR1 is SGHRS and CDR2 YFSETQ. CDR3 DNA: TGCGCCAGCAGCGTGACAGGGCCCACTGAAGCTTTCTTT. Translating gives CASSVTGPTEAFF.

There are a few counts of this clone. The chain is built from TRBV14 and TRBJ2-1; 11 bases match TRBD1. Germline V gene lookup returns CDR1 SGHDN and CDR2 FVKESK. The CDR3 covers 23 residues. J gave up 0 bases and V 0 bases, and 19 bases lay outside the gene matches. The CDR3 DNA follows: TGTGCCAGCAGCCAAGATCGAATATGGTTTGGACAGGGGGCCGATAGCTCCTACAATGAGCAGTTCTTC. The encoded protein is CASSQDRIWFGQGADSSYNEQFF.

The rearrangement uses TRBV7-9 and TRBJ2-7; the D is unclear. V was shortened by 1 base and J by 2 bases, with 12 bases between the two germline ends. Germline-derived CDR1 and CDR2 are SEHNR and FQNEAQ (reference sequence). This CDR3 is built from 15 residues. The CDR3 DNA is TGTGCCAGCAGCTTAGGAGACATCACAGCCTACGAGCAGTACTTC. Translating it yields CASSLGDITAYEQYF.

This clone was seen at least ten times. The chain couples TRBV29-1 to TRBJ2-3; D is ambiguous. The V and J ends lost 4 bases and 0 bases respectively, with 5 bases between them. Germline V CDR1 and CDR2: SQVTM, ANQGSEA. This CDR3 has 12 residues. CDR3: CSVVPSTDTQYF. The DNA for the CDR3 is TGCAGCGTTGTCCCGAGCACAGATACGCAGTATTTT.

The chain recombines TRBV27 with TRBJ2-5; 7 nucleotides align to TRBD2. In germline, CDR1 is MNHEY, CDR2 SMNVEV (reference sequence). The junction had 9 bases not matched to a gene; V was cut back by 6 bases and J by 5 bases. This CDR3 region has 14 residues. CDR3: CASRGLEIWETQYF. DNA for the CDR3: TGTGCCAGCAGAGGACTAGAAATTTGGGAGACCCAGTACTTC.

This rearrangement joins TRBV6-5 to TRBJ2-5; 9 positions match TRBD1. Germline trimming cut 6 bases from V and 5 bases from J; bases unmatched to any gene: 4. The CDR3 spans 13 residues. CDR1 and CDR2 (germline): MNHEY, SVGAGI. The CDR3 coding sequence is TGTGCCAGCAGCGCTGACAGGGGGGAGACCCAGTACTTC. It is translated as CASSADRGETQYF.

This clone has a count of ten or more. V and J are TRBV9 and TRBJ1-2; the D gene is possibly TRBD1 (6 bases). Germline V gene lookup returns CDR1 SGDLS and CDR2 YYNGEE. This CDR3 has 15 residues. Trimming shortened V by 0 bases and J by 4 bases, and 13 bases separated the two germline ends. CDR3 residues: CASSVGQTGGYGYTF. CDR3 nucleotides: TGTGCCAGCAGCGTAGGCCAGACAGGCGGCTATGGCTACACCTTC.

Worth noting for this clone: Mismatch with germline at one junction end may stem from a read error. The rearrangement uses TRBV7-7 and TRBJ2-3; perhaps TRBD1 as D (6 bases). The CDR3 is 14 amino acids. Germline-derived CDR1 and CDR2 are SSHAT and FNYEAQ (reference sequence). The CDR3 bases are TGTGCTAGCAGCAGGGGCGCGCCCACAGATACGCAGTATTTT. Its protein product is CASSRGAPTDTQYF.

This clone was counted only a few times. This sequence joins TRBV6-5 and TRBJ2-1; D is possibly TRBD2 (5 bases). Trimming removed 4 bases at V and 6 bases at J, with 10 bases between. Germline V gene data show CDR1 as MNHEY and CDR2 as SVGAGI. This CDR3 is built from 13 residues. The CDR3 loop is CASSSQEGNEQFF. The DNA for the CDR3 is TGTGCCAGCAGTTCTCAAGAGGGCAATGAGCAGTTCTTC.